This T cell receptor (beta chain) was sequenced during a study of shared T cell receptors in the human thymus (dated by TCRdb to the early 2020s). Study-level background: The study investigated the way shared, self-reactive T-cell receptor alpha chains are produced in the human thymus.

In regard to this clone: This clone's antigen is unknown. It has no much larger one-base neighbor in the sample; base qualities were not kept.

The CDR3 has 17 amino acids, counting the end cysteine and phenylalanine. The kept DNA is CDR3 alone, 51 bases in frame from the first base. Trimming takes 6 bases off V and 4 bases off J; junction bases not matched to a gene: 15. The germline V gene provides CDR1 SGHVS and CDR2 FNYEAQ. Libraries were built with the immunoSEQ multiplex PCR assay. As stored in TCRdb, this immuneACCESS dataset retains in-frame rearrangements with V and J assigned. A fraction of the clones does not appear; measured against another copy, unresolved V genes explain less than half of the discrepancy, and the remainder lacks a known reason. Counted in this sample were 540,000 or so clones; around 78% of them appeared once. The ten most abundant clones make up 0.013% of the sample. This sample was also put to use in a study of human thymus T cells. The second study, in turn, reports: The donors were immunologically healthy infants in Finland who had open corrective cardiac surgery for congenital heart defects. Thymus tissue was obtained as surgical resects removed during corrective cardiac surgery. V and J gene segment usage appeared biased in both thymic and peripheral blood repertoires. According to the related research, thymic TCR repertoires were highly overlapping among unrelated individuals. TCR alpha and beta repertoires from about 8 infant thymus samples and a few related peripheral blood samples were characterized in the study. The cohort included six male and two female infants, with donor ages spanning 7 to 244 days. After being mechanically released from the tissue, thymocytes were kept at -70 degrees C in pellets of about 8.5-32 million cells. A QIAsymphony instrument was used to extract genomic DNA from frozen cell pellets. Using the immunoSEQ multiplex PCR assay, the TCRB and TCRAD loci were amplified from a standardized quantity of quality-controlled genomic DNA. The V(D)J region was spanned by amplicons of a length sufficient to cover the CDR3 and to identify V and J genes. The commercial immunoSEQ service was used to sequence amplicons on an Illumina platform. Corrections for primer bias and sequencing errors followed previously described methods, while TCRAD and TCRB definitions were based on the IMGT database. The repertoires were analysed using immunoSEQ Analyzer 3.0 and VDJTools for basic statistics, V/J segment usage, diversity estimates, rarefaction and pairwise overlap. Chao1, ChaoE, Efron-Thisted, Shannon and inverse Simpson indices were used to estimate diversity, which was also estimated on datasets down-sampled to the smallest sample. For repertoire overlap, CDR3 nucleotide sequence, V gene and J gene had to match strictly, and clustering was done by Jaccard-based multidimensional scaling. On average, about 730,000 unique TCRB clonotypes were obtained from thymus samples, compared with roughly 89,000 from blood samples.

The chain links TRBV7-6 with TRBJ2-3; 8 bases in the junction line up with TRBD2. The TCR was taken from a boy under two years old with a congenital heart defect. Donor details come from another sample of the same person, matched by shared clones. Material: thymocytes. The CDR3 amino acid sequence is: CASSPGTRGSQADTQYF. The sequence in DNA is TGTGCCAGCAGTCCCGGGACTAGGGGGTCCCAAGCAGATACGCAGTATTTT.